The entry that follows covers one T cell receptor beta chain sequence. These data originate in a study of blood T cell repertoires in COVID-19. On the study more broadly: T cells, B-cell-depleted T cells, or PBMCs supplied cDNA or gDNA.

Sequencing was performed with immunoSEQ multiplex PCR; in TCRdb, only in-frame clones are kept and a portion is missing. The sample consists of under 40,000 clones, around nine tenths of them appearing once. J gave up 3 bases and V 0 bases, and 6 bases lay outside the gene matches. In germline, CDR1 is SGHRS, CDR2 YFSETQ. The CDR3 covers 16 residues. This TCR derives from an older man with active COVID-19. The sequenced material came from peripheral blood. This sequence joins TRBV5-1 and TRBJ1-3; 7 bases agree with TRBD1. This CDR3 reads CASSLAEGAGGNTIYF. CDR3 DNA sequence: TGCGCCAGCAGCTTGGCTGAGGGGGCTGGTGGAAACACCATATATTTT.